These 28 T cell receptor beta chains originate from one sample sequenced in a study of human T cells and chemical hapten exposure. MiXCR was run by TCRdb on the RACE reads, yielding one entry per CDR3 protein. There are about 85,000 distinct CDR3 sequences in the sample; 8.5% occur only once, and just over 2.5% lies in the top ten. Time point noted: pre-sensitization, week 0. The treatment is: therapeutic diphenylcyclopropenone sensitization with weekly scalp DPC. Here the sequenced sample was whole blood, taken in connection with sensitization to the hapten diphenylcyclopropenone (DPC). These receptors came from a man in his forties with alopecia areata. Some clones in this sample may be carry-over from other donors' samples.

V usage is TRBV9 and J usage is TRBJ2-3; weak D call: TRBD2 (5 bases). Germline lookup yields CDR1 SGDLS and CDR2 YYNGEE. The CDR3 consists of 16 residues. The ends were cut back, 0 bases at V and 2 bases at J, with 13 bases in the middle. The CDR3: CASSVGLGVNTDTQYF. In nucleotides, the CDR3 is TGTGCCAGCAGCGTAGGGCTCGGGGTTAACACAGATACGCAGTATTTT.

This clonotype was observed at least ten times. The CDR3 region is CASIPAPGQGEEALLTQYF. The CDR3 DNA follows: TGTGCCAGCATTCCCGCCCCGGGACAGGGGGAGGAGGCGCTCCTTACGCAGTATTTT. This chain uses TRBV7-9 with TRBJ2-3; 11 nucleotides align to TRBD1. The V and J ends lost 7 bases and 8 bases, in that order; junction bases with no gene match: 23. This CDR3 is built from 19 residues. CDR1 is SEHNR and CDR2 is FQNEAQ in the germline V gene (reference sequence).

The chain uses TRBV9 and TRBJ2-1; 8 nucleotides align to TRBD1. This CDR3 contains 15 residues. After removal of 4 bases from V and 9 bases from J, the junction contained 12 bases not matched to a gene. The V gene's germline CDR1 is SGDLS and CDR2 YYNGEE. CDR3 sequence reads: CASSPRQGSNVEQFF. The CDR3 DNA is TGTGCCAGCAGCCCCCGACAGGGGTCCAACGTTGAGCAGTTCTTC.

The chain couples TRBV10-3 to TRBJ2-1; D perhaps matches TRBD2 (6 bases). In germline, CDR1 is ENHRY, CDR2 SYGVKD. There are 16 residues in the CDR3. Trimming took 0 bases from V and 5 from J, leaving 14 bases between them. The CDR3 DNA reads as TGTGCCATCAGTGAGTCGAACCTAGCGACTAACAATGAGCAGTTCTTC. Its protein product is CAISESNLATNNEQFF.

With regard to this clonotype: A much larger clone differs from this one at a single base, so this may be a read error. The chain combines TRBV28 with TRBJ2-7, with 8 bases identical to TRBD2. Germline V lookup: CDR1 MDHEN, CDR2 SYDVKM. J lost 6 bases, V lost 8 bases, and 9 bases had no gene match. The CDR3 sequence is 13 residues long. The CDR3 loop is CASRTGGPTEQYF. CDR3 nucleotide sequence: TGTGCCAGCCGAACGGGAGGGCCTACCGAGCAGTACTTC. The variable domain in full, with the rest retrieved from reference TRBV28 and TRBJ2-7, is DVKVTQSSRYLVKRTGEKVFLECVQDMDHENMFWYRQDPGLGLRLIYFSYDVKMKEKGDIPEGYSVSREKKERFSLILESASTNQTSMYLCASRTGGPTEQYFGPGTRLTVT.

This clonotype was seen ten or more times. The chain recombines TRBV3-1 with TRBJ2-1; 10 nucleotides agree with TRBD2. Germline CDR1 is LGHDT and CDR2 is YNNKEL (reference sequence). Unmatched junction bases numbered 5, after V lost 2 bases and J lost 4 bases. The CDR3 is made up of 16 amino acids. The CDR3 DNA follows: TGTGCCAGCAGCCAACTAGCGGGAGTAGGGTACAATGAGCAGTTCTTC. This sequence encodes CASSQLAGVGYNEQFF.

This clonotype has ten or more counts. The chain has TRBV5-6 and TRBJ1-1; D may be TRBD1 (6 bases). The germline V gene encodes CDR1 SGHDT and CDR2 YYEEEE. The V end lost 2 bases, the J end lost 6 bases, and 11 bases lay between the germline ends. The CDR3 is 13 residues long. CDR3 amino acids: CASSFGQTPEAFF. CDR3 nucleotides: TGTGCCAGCAGCTTTGGACAGACCCCTGAAGCTTTCTTT.

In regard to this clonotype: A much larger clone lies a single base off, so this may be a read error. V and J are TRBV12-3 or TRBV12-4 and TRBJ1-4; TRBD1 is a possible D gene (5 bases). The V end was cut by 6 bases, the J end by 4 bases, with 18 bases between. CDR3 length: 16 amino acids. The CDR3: CASRPESGVGNEKLFF. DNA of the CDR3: TGTGCCAGCAGACCCGAATCGGGGGTAGGTAATGAAAAACTGTTTTTT.

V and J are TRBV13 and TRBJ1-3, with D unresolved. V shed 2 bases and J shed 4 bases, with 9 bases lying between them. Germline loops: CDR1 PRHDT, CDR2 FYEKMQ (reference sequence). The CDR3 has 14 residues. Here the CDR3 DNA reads TGTGCCAGCAGCTTACGATCGCCCGGAAACACCATATATTTT. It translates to CASSLRSPGNTIYF.

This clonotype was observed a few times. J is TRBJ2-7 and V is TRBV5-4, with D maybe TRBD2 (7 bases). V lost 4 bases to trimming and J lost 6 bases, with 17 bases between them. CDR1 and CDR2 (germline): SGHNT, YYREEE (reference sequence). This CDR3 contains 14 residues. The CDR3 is CASSLQGRGGEQYV. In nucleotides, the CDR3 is TGTGCCAGCAGCCTGCAGGGGAGGGGAGGCGAGCAGTACGTC.

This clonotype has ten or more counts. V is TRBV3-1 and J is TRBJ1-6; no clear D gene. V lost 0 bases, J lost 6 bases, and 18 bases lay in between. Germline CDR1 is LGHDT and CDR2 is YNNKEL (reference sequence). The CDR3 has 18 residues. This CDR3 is CASSQDHPASVLNSPLHF. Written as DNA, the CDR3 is TGTGCCAGCAGCCAAGATCATCCAGCGTCTGTACTTAATTCACCCCTCCACTTT.

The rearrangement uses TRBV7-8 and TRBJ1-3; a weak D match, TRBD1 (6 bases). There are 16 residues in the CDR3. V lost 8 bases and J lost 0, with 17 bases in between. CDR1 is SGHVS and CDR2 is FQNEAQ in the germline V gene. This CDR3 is CASFPGGPSSGNTIYF. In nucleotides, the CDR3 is TGTGCCAGCTTCCCCGGGGGCCCGAGCTCTGGAAACACCATATATTTT. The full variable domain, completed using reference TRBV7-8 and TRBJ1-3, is GAGVSQSPRYKVAKRGQDVALRCDPISGHVSLFWYQQALGQGPEFLTYFQNEAQLDKSGLPSDRFFAERPEGSVSTLKIQRTQQEDSAVYLCASFPGGPSSGNTIYFGEGSWLTVV.

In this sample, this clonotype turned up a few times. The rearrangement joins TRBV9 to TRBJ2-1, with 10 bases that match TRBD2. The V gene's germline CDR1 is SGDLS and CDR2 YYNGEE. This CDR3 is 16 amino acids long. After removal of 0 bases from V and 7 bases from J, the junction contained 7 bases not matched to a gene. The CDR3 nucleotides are TGTGCCAGCAGCGTAGAGGGTAGCGGGAGGAGGAATGAGCAGTTCTTC. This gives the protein CASSVEGSGRRNEQFF. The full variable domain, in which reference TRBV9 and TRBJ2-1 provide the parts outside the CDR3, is DSGVTQTPKHLITATGQRVTLRCSPRSGDLSVYWYQQSLDQGLQFLIQYYNGEERAKGNILERFSAQQFPDLHSELNLSSLELGDSALYFCASSVEGSGRRNEQFFGPGTRLTVL.

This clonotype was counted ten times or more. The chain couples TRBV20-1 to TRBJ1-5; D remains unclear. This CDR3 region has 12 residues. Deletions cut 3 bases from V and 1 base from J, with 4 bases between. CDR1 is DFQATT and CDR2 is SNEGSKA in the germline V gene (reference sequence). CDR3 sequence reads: CSASTSNQPQHF. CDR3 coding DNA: TGCAGTGCTAGTACCAGCAATCAGCCCCAGCATTTT.

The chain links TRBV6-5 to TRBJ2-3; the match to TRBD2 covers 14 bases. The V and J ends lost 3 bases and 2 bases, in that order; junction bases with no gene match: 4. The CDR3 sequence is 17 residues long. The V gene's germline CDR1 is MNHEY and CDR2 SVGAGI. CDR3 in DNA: TGTGCCAGCAGTTATTTGGGACTAGCGGGAGCCACAGATACGCAGTATTTT. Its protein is CASSYLGLAGATDTQYF.

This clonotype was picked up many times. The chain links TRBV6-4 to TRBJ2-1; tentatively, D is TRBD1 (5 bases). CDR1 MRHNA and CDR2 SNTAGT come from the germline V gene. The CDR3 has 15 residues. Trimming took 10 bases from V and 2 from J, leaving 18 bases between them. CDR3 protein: CANPLSQGPYNEQFF. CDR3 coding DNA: TGTGCCAATCCACTGAGCCAGGGCCCCTACAATGAGCAGTTCTTC.

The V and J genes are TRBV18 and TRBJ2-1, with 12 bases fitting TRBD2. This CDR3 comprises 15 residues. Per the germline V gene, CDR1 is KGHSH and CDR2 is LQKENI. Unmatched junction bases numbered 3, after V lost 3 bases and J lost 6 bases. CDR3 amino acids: CASSPGLAGSNEQFF. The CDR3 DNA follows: TGTGCCAGCTCACCCGGACTAGCGGGAAGCAATGAGCAGTTCTTC.

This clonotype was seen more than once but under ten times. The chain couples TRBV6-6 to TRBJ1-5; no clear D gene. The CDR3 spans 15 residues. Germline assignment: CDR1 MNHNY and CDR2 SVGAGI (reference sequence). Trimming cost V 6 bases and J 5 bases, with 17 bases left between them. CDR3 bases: TGTGCCAGCAGCTACACCTCGATGGGGTATCAGCCCCAGCATTTT. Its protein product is CASSYTSMGYQPQHF.

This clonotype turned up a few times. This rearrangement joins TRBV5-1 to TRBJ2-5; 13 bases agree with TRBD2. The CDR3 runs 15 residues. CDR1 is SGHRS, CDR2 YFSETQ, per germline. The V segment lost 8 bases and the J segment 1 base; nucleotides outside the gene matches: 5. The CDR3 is CASTSGRAVQETQYF. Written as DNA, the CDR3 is TGCGCCAGTACTAGCGGGAGGGCCGTCCAAGAGACCCAGTACTTC.

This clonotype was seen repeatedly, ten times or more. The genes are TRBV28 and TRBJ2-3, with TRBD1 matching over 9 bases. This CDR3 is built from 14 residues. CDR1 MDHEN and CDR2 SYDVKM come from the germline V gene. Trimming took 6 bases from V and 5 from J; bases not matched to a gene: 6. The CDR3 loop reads CASRRDRAIDTQYF. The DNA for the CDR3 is TGTGCCAGCAGGAGGGACAGGGCAATAGATACGCAGTATTTT. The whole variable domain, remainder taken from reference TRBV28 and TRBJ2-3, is DVKVTQSSRYLVKRTGEKVFLECVQDMDHENMFWYRQDPGLGLRLIYFSYDVKMKEKGDIPEGYSVSREKKERFSLILESASTNQTSMYLCASRRDRAIDTQYFGPGTRLTVL.

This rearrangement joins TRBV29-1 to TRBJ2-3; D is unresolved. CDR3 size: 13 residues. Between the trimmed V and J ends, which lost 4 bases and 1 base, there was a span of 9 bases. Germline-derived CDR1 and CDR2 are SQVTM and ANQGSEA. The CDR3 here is CSVGGAGTDTQYF. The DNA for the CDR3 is TGCAGCGTTGGAGGAGCCGGCACAGATACGCAGTATTTT.

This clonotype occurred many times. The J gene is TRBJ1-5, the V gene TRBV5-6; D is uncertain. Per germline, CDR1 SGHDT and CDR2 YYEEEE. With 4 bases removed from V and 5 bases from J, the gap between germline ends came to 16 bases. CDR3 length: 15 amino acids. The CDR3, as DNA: TGTGCCAGCAGCCGCCGAGGGCTCAGGCATCAGCCCCAGCATTTT. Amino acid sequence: CASSRRGLRHQPQHF. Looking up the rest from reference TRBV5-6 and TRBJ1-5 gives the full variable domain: DAGVTQSPTHLIKTRGQQVTLRCSPKSGHDTVSWYQQALGQGPQFIFQYYEEEERQRGNFPDRFSGHQFPNYSSELNVNALLLGDSALYLCASSRRGLRHQPQHFGDGTRLSIL.

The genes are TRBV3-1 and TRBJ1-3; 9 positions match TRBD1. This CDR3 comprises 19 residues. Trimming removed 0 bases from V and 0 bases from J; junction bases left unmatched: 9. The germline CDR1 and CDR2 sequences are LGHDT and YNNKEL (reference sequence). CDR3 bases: TGTGCCAGCAGCCAAGAGGTTCCGGGACAGGGTTCCTCTGGAAACACCATATATTTT. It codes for CASSQEVPGQGSSGNTIYF.

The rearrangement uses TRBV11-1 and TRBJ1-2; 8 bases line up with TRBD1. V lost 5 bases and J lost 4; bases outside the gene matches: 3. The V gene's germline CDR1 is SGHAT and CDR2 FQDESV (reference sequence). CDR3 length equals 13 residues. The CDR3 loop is CASSAGQAYGYTF. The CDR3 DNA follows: TGTGCCAGCAGCGCGGGACAGGCCTATGGCTACACCTTC.

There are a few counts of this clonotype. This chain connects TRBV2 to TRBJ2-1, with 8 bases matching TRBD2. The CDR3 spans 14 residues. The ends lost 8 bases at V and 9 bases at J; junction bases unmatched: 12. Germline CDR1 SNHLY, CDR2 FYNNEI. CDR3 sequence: CASGAVAGLGEQFF. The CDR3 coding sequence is TGTGCCAGCGGGGCGGTAGCGGGATTGGGTGAGCAGTTCTTC.

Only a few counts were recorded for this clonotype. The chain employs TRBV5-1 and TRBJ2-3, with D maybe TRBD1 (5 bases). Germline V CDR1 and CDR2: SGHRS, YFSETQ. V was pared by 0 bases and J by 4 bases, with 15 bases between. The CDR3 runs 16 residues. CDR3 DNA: TGCGCCAGCAGCTTGGTTGACAGCCAGGGTGCAGATACGCAGTATTTT. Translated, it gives CASSLVDSQGADTQYF.

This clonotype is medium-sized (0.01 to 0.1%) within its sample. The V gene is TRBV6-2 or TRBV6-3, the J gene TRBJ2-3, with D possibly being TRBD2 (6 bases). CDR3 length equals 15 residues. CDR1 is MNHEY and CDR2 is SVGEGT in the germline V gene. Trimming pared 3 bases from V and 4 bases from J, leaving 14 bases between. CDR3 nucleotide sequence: TGTGCCAGCAGTTATCAGCCGGGGGTTCCAGATACGCAGTATTTT. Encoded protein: CASSYQPGVPDTQYF.

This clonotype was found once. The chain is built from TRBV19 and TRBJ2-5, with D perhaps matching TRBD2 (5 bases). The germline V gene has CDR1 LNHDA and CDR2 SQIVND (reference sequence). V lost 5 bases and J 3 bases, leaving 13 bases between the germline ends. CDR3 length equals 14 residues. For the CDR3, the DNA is TGTGCCAGTAGTCGAGGACTTCTAAAAGAGACCCAGTACTTC. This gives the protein CASSRGLLKETQYF.